This T cell receptor (beta chain) emerged from a study of regulatory T cells in long-lasting Graves disease. Turning to the study itself: By definition, persistent Graves' disease involved antithyroid drugs for over 5 years alongside positive TSH receptor antibodies. Whole-study findings and limits: New patients shared fewer public clonotypes (about 970) than persistent patients did (approximately 3,000). Persistent disease preferred TRBV28, TRBJ1-2 and TRBJ2-5; new disease, TRBV20-1 and TRBJ2-1.

Time point reported: persistent/refractory GD, antithyroid drugs over 5 years with positive TRAb. From PBMCs, RNA was extracted and then used to make the TCR library. Assembly of TCR beta libraries relied on iRepertoire HTBI primers together with Arm-PCR of CDR3 regions. TCRdb used MiXCR to reprocess the multiplex PCR reads, holding one entry per CDR3 protein. The data contain some 370,000 distinct CDR3 sequences, more than 20% of them singletons. This clonotype was counted a few times. Antigen unknown. Germline lookup yields CDR1 MNHEY and CDR2 SVGEGT. The CDR3 loop spans 14 amino acids. The V end lost 5 bases, the J end lost 5 bases, and 12 bases lay between the germline ends.

Material: peripheral blood mononuclear cells (PBMCs), obtained when the disease was refractory, from a patient treated with antithyroid drugs. The TCR comes from a woman aged 35 to 49 with Graves disease. J is TRBJ2-2 and V is TRBV6-2 or TRBV6-3; D gene ambiguous. The chain's CDR3 is CASSEAWWTGELFF. The CDR3 nucleotides read TGTGCCAGCAGTGAAGCCTGGTGGACCGGGGAGCTGTTTTTT.